The text below deals with one T cell receptor (beta chain). The antigen this receptor binds is unknown. The record has no base qualities; no much larger clone is one base away. Read against the paper, the sample's time point label means: about 28 days (+/-7) after the second vaccine dose. AZD1222 recipients given second doses at about 4 weeks or at about 12 weeks were pooled, since spike-specific TCR depth and breadth were not found to differ between the two schedules. Samples from vaccinated people were obtained from the UK trials COV001 and COV002, which included a single-blind randomized controlled phase 2/3 trial of AZD1222 (ChAdOx1 nCoV-19) in healthy adults. Trial participant PBMC samples were collected at day 0 and day 28 after the second dose for TCRbeta chain sequencing. The CDR3 sequence holds 11 residues, the cysteine and phenylalanine included. CDR3 DNA is the only sequence kept; it has 33 bases, read in frame from the first base. Taken from the germline V gene, the CDR1 and CDR2 loops are ENHRY and SYGVKD. Relative to germline, V is 6 bases shorter and J is 9 bases shorter, with 9 bases between their ends.

The data belong to a study of T cell responses to AZD1222 COVID-19 vaccine (dated by TCRdb to the early 2020s). About the study as a whole: A total of more than 230 trial participants underwent TCR sequencing, of whom around 200 received two doses of AZD1222 and around 25 received two doses of the MenACWY control vaccine. Trial participants were enrolled by age into subgroups of 18-55, 56-69 and 70-plus years, and about 150, 27 and 61 TCR-sequenced participants, respectively, were included in these subgroups.

General study outcomes and caveats: The 56-69-year group was small, and its depth increase did not reach significance, likely because of low power. Conclusions about previously exposed vaccinees are limited, since just 6 or 7 AZD1222 recipients were seropositive for SARS-CoV-2 at baseline. Reportedly, almost half of the unique spike-specific TCRs recognized epitopes lying outside the regions that are mutated in the B.1.351 and B.1.1.7 variants. Participants were mostly white British, with more females than males. The authors suggested clonal diversity may have been underestimated. CD4 TCRs associated with the vaccine covered the entire spike protein, and the dominant responses were in regions 160-218 and 743-854. Because no day 14 peak-response samples were available, the repertoires could be characterized only after the peak T cell response. A significant rise in spike-specific TCR breadth and depth was observed after two AZD1222 doses relative to day 0 and relative to MenACWY recipients.

The CDR3 regions of human TCRbeta chains were analyzed by immunosequencing. Regarding the original processing steps: Repertoire TCRs were matched against a reference library of SARS-CoV-2-specific TCRs generated with the MIRA antigen-specificity platform. Breadth meant the fraction of unique TCRs that were SARS-CoV-2-associated, whereas depth meant the fraction of total T cells that were SARS-CoV-2-associated. Using the MIRA data, each spike-specific TCR was assigned both to the spike region to which the TCR was reactive and to a CD4 or CD8 class. Log10-transformed breadth and depth values were compared by one-way ANOVA with Sidak's multiple comparisons tests. Drawn from immuneACCESS, this table holds only the in-frame rearrangements with V and J called that TCRdb kept. Clones are partly lost; checked studies trace under half to an unresolved V gene and leave the rest unexplained. That table supplies the V and J calls and clone size; D and trimming were determined from the DNA. The sample includes roughly 120,000 clones, with 94% observed a single time. The top ten clonotypes cover around 3% of the sample.

The input for sequencing was peripheral blood, taken 28 days after the second AZD1222 dose. This chain is built from TRBV10-3 and TRBJ2-1, with TRBD2 tentatively as D gene (6 bases match). The source of this sequence is an adult who received the AZD1222 COVID-19 vaccine. The DNA sequence is as follows: TGTGCCATCAGCCAGGAGGGTGAGCAGTTCTTC. Its protein product is CAISQEGEQFF.